A selection of T cell receptor beta chains follows, all from one sample in a study of T-cell memory formation after mild COVID-19. TCRdb re-called the 5' RACE reads through MiXCR, storing one row per CDR3 protein. The sample contains fewer than 550,000 distinct CDR3 sequences, around 20% of which appear only once. The sequenced sample was PBMCs or a T cell subset sorted from them (not recorded which). These receptors were obtained from an adult woman who had mild COVID-19 (a few samples of this study predate the infection). Cell type and time point are not known. Both conserved end residues are part of each CDR3.

TRBV3-1,CASQLTFSTDTQYF
TRBV6-2/TRBV6-3,CASSPSVSGELFF
TRBV7-7,CASSSSPVGSLWVGTQYF
TRBV6-5,CASKNAGQDIFGSPLHF
TRBV20-1,CSARPQTGGVYGYTF
TRBV20-1,CSARQAEYEQYF
TRBV7-2,CASSLEASGGETQYF
TRBV6-5,CASSRRPGQGRNEQFF
TRBV9,CASSFPTSGGTDTQYF
TRBV7-8,CASSPASQGWSFF
TRBV12-3/TRBV12-4,CASSPGDRPPGTEAFF
TRBV5-4,CASSLVWEGTDTQYF
TRBV9,CASSPGQGYEKLFF
TRBV7-6,CASSFFRADTQYF
TRBV6-5,CASSYLRGSSSGANVLTF
TRBV4-1,CASSQDLGVDEQYF
TRBV7-9,CASSHGTELTEAFF
TRBV7-9,CASSLAGRPNYGYTF
TRBV20-1,CSARDASGGVYNEQFF
TRBV9,CASSVGGGAGRSYEQYF
TRBV6-2/TRBV6-3,CASGTSGRKLAYEQYF
TRBV4-2,CASSQGNREISPLHF
TRBV3-1,CASSQMKGVTSTDTQYF
TRBV15,CATSRTTGGSEQYF
TRBV12-3/TRBV12-4,CASRPTWQGTDTQYF
TRBV5-1,CASSQVPNQPQHF
TRBV7-2,CASSPYWGSSYEQYF